One and the same sample provided the 17 T cell receptor beta chains below, sequenced in a study of blood T cell repertoires in COVID-19. The method was immunoSEQ multiplex PCR; TCRdb's version includes in-frame clones alone and lacks a portion of them. This table has 100,000 to 150,000 clones, about three quarters appearing once. Sequenced input: peripheral blood. The source of these receptors is a human donor with acute or convalescent COVID-19. The donor label of this sample is uncertain.

The chain couples TRBV5-1 to TRBJ1-2; 8 bases are a match to TRBD1. Trimming removed 7 bases from V and 1 base from J; junction bases left unmatched: 6. There are 14 residues in the CDR3. The germline V gene has CDR1 SGHRS and CDR2 YFSETQ. The CDR3 reads CASGSTGDNYGYTF. CDR3 nucleotides: TGCGCCAGCGGCTCGACAGGGGATAACTATGGCTACACCTTC.

The rearrangement joins TRBV3-1 (or the pseudogene TRBV3-2) to TRBJ1-6; TRBD1 is a possible D gene (6 bases). The CDR3 consists of 14 residues. With 6 bases removed from V and 7 bases from J, the gap between germline ends came to 13 bases. The germline V gene encodes CDR1 LGHDT and CDR2 YNNKEL (reference sequence). The CDR3 sequence: CASSRRGGNSPLHF. Written as DNA, the CDR3 is TGTGCCAGCAGTCGCAGGGGCGGGAATTCACCCCTCCACTTT.

This clone has only a few counts. The chain has TRBV19 and TRBJ1-2; D is unresolved. Germline values: CDR1 LNHDA, CDR2 SQIVND (reference sequence). The ends were cut back, 6 bases at V and 6 bases at J, with 14 bases in the middle. The CDR3 is made up of 13 amino acids. The CDR3 DNA reads as TGTGCCAGTAGGAAGAGGGAGGTAGATGGCTACACCTTC. Protein: CASRKREVDGYTF.

The rearrangement links TRBV7-2 to TRBJ2-3, with TRBD1 as a possible D gene (6 bases). CDR3 length equals 15 residues. The germline V gene encodes CDR1 SGHTA and CDR2 FQGNSA. Trimming stripped 4 bases from V and 0 bases from J, with 11 bases between. The CDR3 DNA sequence: TGTGCCAGCAGCTCCCGGACAGCGAGCACAGATACGCAGTATTTT. Amino acid sequence: CASSSRTASTDTQYF.

There are a few counts of this clone. The V call is TRBV4-2, the J call TRBJ2-3; 15 positions match TRBD2. The germline CDR1 and CDR2 sequences are LGHNA and YNFKEQ. V lost 1 base and J lost 4; bases outside the gene matches: 3. The CDR3 runs 17 residues. CDR3 residues: CASSQGTSGGAADTQYF. CDR3 nucleotides: TGTGCCAGCAGCCAAGGGACTAGCGGGGGGGCCGCAGATACGCAGTATTTT.

V and J are TRBV5-1 and TRBJ1-1, with 9 bases lining up with TRBD1. The CDR3 totals 15 residues. Looked up from germline, CDR1 is SGHRS and CDR2 is YFSETQ. Unmatched junction bases numbered 3, after V lost 0 bases and J lost 3 bases. This CDR3 is CASSLVGQGDTEAFF. CDR3 DNA sequence: TGCGCCAGCAGCTTGGTGGGACAGGGTGACACTGAAGCTTTCTTT.

The rearrangement joins TRBV5-1 to TRBJ1-1; D is unclear. Germline V gene sequence: CDR1 SGHRS, CDR2 YFSETQ. The V end was cut by 4 bases, the J end by 4 bases, with 11 bases between. The CDR3 runs 13 residues. CDR3: CASSLRRSTEAFF. The CDR3 DNA sequence: TGCGCCAGCAGCCTTCGGAGGAGCACTGAAGCTTTCTTT.

The CDR3, as DNA: TGCGCCAGCAGTGAGAACAGTTTTACCGGGGAGCTGTTTTTT. Amino acids: CASSENSFTGELFF. The chain couples TRBV10-1 to TRBJ2-2; D remains ambiguous. CDR3 length: 14 amino acids. Between the trimmed V and J ends, which lost 2 bases and 5 bases, there was a span of 9 bases. Germline values: CDR1 WNHNN, CDR2 SYGVQD (reference sequence).

CDR3 DNA: TGTGCCAGCGGAGGGTTGCCCCAGCATTTT. Protein: CASGGLPQHF. This chain links TRBV2 with TRBJ1-5, with D uncertain. Looked up from germline, CDR1 is SNHLY and CDR2 is FYNNEI. The CDR3 runs to 10 residues. Deletions cut 8 bases from V and 9 bases from J, with 8 bases between.

The CDR3 nucleotides read TGTGCCAGTAGTATAACCAGGGCCTACGAGCAGTACTTC. Translating gives CASSITRAYEQYF. This sequence joins TRBV19 and TRBJ2-7; TRBD1 is a possible D gene (5 bases). The V gene's germline CDR1 is LNHDA and CDR2 SQIVND (reference sequence). Trimming removed 2 bases at V and 2 bases at J, with 7 bases between. The CDR3 is 13 residues long.

The table lists this clone with a few counts. CDR3 protein: CASSIGSREPQHF. For the CDR3, the DNA is TGTGCCAGTAGTATCGGTTCCCGGGAGCCCCAGCATTTT. The rearrangement uses TRBV19 and TRBJ1-5; D unresolved. CDR1 LNHDA and CDR2 SQIVND come from the germline V gene (reference sequence). V shed 3 bases and J shed 8 bases, with 11 bases lying between them. The CDR3 length is 13 residues. Full variable domain (remainder filled in from reference TRBV19 and TRBJ1-5): DGGITQSPKYLFRKEGQNVTLSCEQNLNHDAMYWYRQDPGQGLRLIYYSQIVNDFQKGDIAEGYSVSREKKESFPLTVTSAQKNPTAFYLCASSIGSREPQHFGDGTRLSIL.

The chain has TRBV12-3 or TRBV12-4 and TRBJ1-1; D not certain. This CDR3 comprises 12 residues. V dropped 6 bases and J dropped 7 bases, with 12 bases sitting between them. CDR3: CASSLKRFEAFF. Written as DNA, the CDR3 is TGTGCCAGCAGCCTTAAGAGGTTTGAAGCTTTCTTT.

The chain employs TRBV30 and TRBJ1-1, with TRBD1 matching 9 bases. The ends lost 8 bases at V and 4 bases at J; junction bases unmatched: 8. CDR3 length: 13 amino acids. CDR1 GTSNPN and CDR2 SVGIG come from the germline V gene (reference sequence). The CDR3 is CAGRGQGLTEAFF. The CDR3 nucleotides are TGTGCCGGTCGGGGACAGGGACTCACTGAAGCTTTCTTT.

The chain is built from TRBV29-1 and TRBJ1-1; maybe TRBD1 (6 bases). The CDR3 is 13 residues long. Germline V gives CDR1 SQVTM, CDR2 ANQGSEA. The V end lost 8 bases, the J end lost 1 base, and 14 bases lay between the germline ends. The CDR3 sequence is CSYRQAPNTEAFF. The CDR3 region has the DNA TGCAGCTACCGACAGGCCCCGAACACTGAAGCTTTCTTT.

This clone is medium-sized (0.01 to 0.1%) by share. The chain recombines TRBV7-8 with TRBJ2-2; the D gene is possibly TRBD1 (6 bases). Germline V gene lookup returns CDR1 SGHVS and CDR2 FQNEAQ. The CDR3 is made up of 15 amino acids. V was pared by 2 bases and J by 8 bases, with 15 bases between. The CDR3 region has the DNA TGTGCCAGCAGCTTAACAGGGCTGAAGGGGGGGGAGCTGTTTTTT. Encoded protein: CASSLTGLKGGELFF.

This chain uses TRBV13 with TRBJ1-1; D is unclear. Germline CDR1 and CDR2: PRHDT and FYEKMQ (reference sequence). Trimming left V 4 bases short and J 3 bases short, with 12 bases between. This CDR3 spans 14 amino acids. CDR3: CASSSPSEDTEAFF. In DNA, the CDR3 is TGTGCCAGCAGCTCTCCCTCGGAGGACACTGAAGCTTTCTTT.

This clone has just one count. This sequence joins TRBV4-1 and TRBJ1-2; D is unresolved. CDR3 length: 15 residues. The germline V gene encodes CDR1 MGHRA and CDR2 YSYEKL. V lost 1 base, J lost 6 bases, and 15 bases lay in between. DNA for the CDR3: TGCGCCAGCAGCCAAGTTGGTACAGCCGTGAATGGCTACACCTTC. Translation gives CASSQVGTAVNGYTF.